The next 26 T cell receptor beta chains were all read from a single sample in a study of blood T cells in healthy people across ages. PCR was performed a second time for about 6 to 11 cycles using a sample-barcoded 5' primer and a J-beta primer mix. A single record per CDR3 protein comes from TCRdb applying MiXCR to the 5' RACE reads. In the table there are 730,000 or so distinct CDR3 sequences, about 43% of which are singletons. Specimen: blood. These receptors all come from a man older than 75 in good health.

The chain links TRBV7-2 to TRBJ2-7; 9 bases are shared with TRBD2. The CDR3 length is 17 residues. The V gene end was trimmed by 1 base and the J gene end by 0 bases; junction bases not matched to a gene: 7. Germline V lookup: CDR1 SGHTA, CDR2 FQGNSA. CDR3 bases: TGTGCCAGCAGCTTAGGTTGGCGGGAGGGATCCTCCTACGAGCAGTACTTC. This gives the protein CASSLGWREGSSYEQYF.

CDR3 in amino acids: CASRQITVVPDYEQYF. CDR3 sequence (DNA): TGTGCCAGCAGACAAATCACCGTCGTCCCGGACTACGAGCAGTACTTC. The genes are TRBV11-3 and TRBJ2-7, with D hard to call. The germline V and J ends were trimmed by 6 bases and 3 bases, with 21 bases remaining between them. Germline CDR1 and CDR2: SGHNT and YENEEA. The CDR3 length is 16 residues.

This sequence joins TRBV3-1 and TRBJ1-1; D call uncertain. Trimming removed 4 bases at V and 3 bases at J, with 15 bases between. The CDR3 runs 15 residues. From germline, CDR1 is LGHDT and CDR2 YNNKEL (reference sequence). This CDR3 reads CASSLSGRGDTEAFF. CDR3 in DNA: TGTGCCAGCAGCCTTAGCGGGCGGGGAGACACTGAAGCTTTCTTT.

This chain joins TRBV12-3 or TRBV12-4 and TRBJ2-7; D may be TRBD1 or TRBD2 (6 bases each). The CDR3 extends over 13 amino acids. The V and J ends lost 4 bases and 5 bases respectively, with 12 bases between them. The CDR3 sequence: CASSSLRGHEQYF. As DNA, the CDR3 is TGTGCCAGCAGTTCGCTCCGGGGGCACGAGCAGTACTTC.

This clonotype has just a few counts. The rearrangement links TRBV7-9 to TRBJ2-3; no definite D call. The CDR3 length is 14 residues. Trimming took off 6 bases at V and 4 bases at J, with 14 bases between the two ends. Germline V gene lookup returns CDR1 SEHNR and CDR2 FQNEAQ (reference sequence). Here the CDR3 reads CASRLLARADTQYF. For the CDR3, the DNA is TGTGCCAGCAGACTTCTGGCCCGTGCAGATACGCAGTATTTT.

This clonotype was seen once. The chain joins TRBV20-1 to TRBJ1-1; D ambiguous. Trimming removed 1 base at V and 6 bases at J, with 9 bases between. CDR1 and CDR2 (germline): DFQATT, SNEGSKA (reference sequence). CDR3 length: 12 residues. The CDR3, as DNA: TGCAGTGCTAGAGTCCCGGGCGCTGAAGCTTTCTTT. Protein product: CSARVPGAEAFF.

This chain uses TRBV12-3 or TRBV12-4 with TRBJ1-2, with 10 bases matching TRBD1. J was trimmed by 6 bases and V by 6 bases; bases with no gene match: 4. This CDR3 is 13 amino acids long. The CDR3 sequence is CASRGTGANGYTF. The DNA for the CDR3 is TGTGCCAGCAGGGGGACAGGGGCAAATGGCTACACCTTC.

This clonotype showed up just a few times. The genes are TRBV20-1 and TRBJ1-4; TRBD1 matches 7 bases. The germline V gene encodes CDR1 DFQATT and CDR2 SNEGSKA (reference sequence). The CDR3 runs to 12 residues. V lost 6 bases and J lost 8; bases outside the gene matches: 6. The CDR3 sequence: CSAPGGLEKLFF. DNA for the CDR3: TGCAGTGCCCCAGGGGGTCTCGAAAAACTGTTTTTT.

This clonotype has only a few counts. A much larger clone differs by one base, so this may be a read error. The V gene is TRBV20-1, the J gene TRBJ1-6; TRBD1 matches 9 bases. Germline trimming cut 6 bases from V and 8 bases from J; bases unmatched to any gene: 11. Looked up from germline, CDR1 is DFQATT and CDR2 is SNEGSKA (reference sequence). This CDR3 is built from 15 residues. In nucleotides, the CDR3 is TGCAGTGCGAAGGCCCCGGGACAGGGCTATTCACCCCTCCACTTT. Its translation: CSAKAPGQGYSPLHF.

In regard to this clonotype: A single base separates this from a much larger clone, so it may be a read error. The V gene is TRBV29-1, the J gene TRBJ2-2; no definite D call. Germline CDR1 is SQVTM and CDR2 is ANQGSEA. The CDR3 runs to 12 residues. CDR3 DNA: TGCAGCGTTGAACTAGACACCAGGGAGCTGTTTTTT. Protein product: CSVELDTRELFF.

The chain carries TRBV10-2 and TRBJ2-5; 8 positions match TRBD2. V lost 4 bases and J lost 4; bases outside the gene matches: 8. This CDR3 comprises 15 residues. Germline-derived CDR1 and CDR2 are WSHSY and SAAADI. CDR3 in DNA: TGCGCCAGCAGTGCCCGGGAGGGCCGGCGAGAGACCCAGTACTTC. It yields the protein CASSAREGRRETQYF.

The J gene is TRBJ2-7, the V gene TRBV27; 7 bases match TRBD1. V gave up 0 bases and J gave up 4 bases; unmatched junction bases: 6. The CDR3 is 15 residues long. Germline assignment: CDR1 MNHEY and CDR2 SMNVEV (reference sequence). The CDR3: CASSLSRGPPYEQYF. CDR3 coding DNA: TGTGCCAGCAGTTTATCGAGGGGGCCCCCATACGAGCAGTACTTC.

With respect to this clonotype: Being one base from a much bigger clone, this may be a read error. The chain is built from TRBV20-1 and TRBJ1-2, with a weak D call TRBD1 (6 bases). Germline lookup yields CDR1 DFQATT and CDR2 SNEGSKA (reference sequence). V was cut by 5 bases and J by 10 bases, with 17 bases left in between. CDR3 length: 12 amino acids. CDR3 loop: CSAFTGSADYTF. The CDR3 DNA sequence: TGCAGTGCTTTTACAGGGAGTGCCGACTACACCTTC.

The V gene is TRBV27, the J gene TRBJ1-2; TRBD1 matches at 7 bases. The germline gives CDR1 MNHEY, CDR2 SMNVEV (reference sequence). The CDR3 extends over 13 amino acids. V shed 6 bases and J 8 bases; nucleotides not matched to a gene: 9. CDR3: CASRMNRGGGYTF. In DNA, the CDR3 is TGTGCCAGCAGAATGAACAGGGGCGGCGGCTACACCTTC.

The chain has TRBV3-1 and TRBJ1-1; D ambiguous. The CDR3 length is 13 residues. Germline V gives CDR1 LGHDT, CDR2 YNNKEL (reference sequence). The V end was cut by 3 bases, the J end by 4 bases, with 9 bases between. Written as DNA, the CDR3 is TGTGCCAGCAGCCAGTTGTATGGCACTGAAGCTTTCTTT. It yields the protein CASSQLYGTEAFF.

V gene TRBV6-5 combines with J gene TRBJ2-5; perhaps TRBD1 as D (5 bases). The end of the DNA fits TRBJ2-7 better, so the J call may be wrong. Germline V lookup: CDR1 MNHEY, CDR2 SVGAGI. This CDR3 is built from 18 residues. The CDR3, as DNA: TGTGCCAGCAGTTCCCGGGCCGATCGTCCTCGCAGGGAATACGAGCAGTACTTC. The encoded protein is CASSSRADRPRREYEQYF.

This chain connects TRBV6-2 or TRBV6-3 to TRBJ2-5; 10 positions agree with TRBD1. The ends lost 6 bases at V and 11 bases at J; junction bases unmatched: 12. The germline gives CDR1 MNHEY, CDR2 SVGEGT. This CDR3 region has 14 residues. CDR3 residues: CASSETGGHSEQYF. The CDR3 coding sequence is TGTGCCAGCAGCGAGACAGGGGGCCATAGTGAGCAGTACTTC.

Only a few counts were recorded for this clonotype. This sequence joins TRBV20-1 and TRBJ1-6; 9 nucleotides align to TRBD1. V was clipped by 1 base and J by 5 bases; unmatched bases: 6. Germline V gene data show CDR1 as DFQATT and CDR2 as SNEGSKA (reference sequence). This CDR3 spans 16 amino acids. The CDR3 loop is CSARGGQGRNNSPLHF. CDR3 nucleotide sequence: TGCAGTGCTAGAGGAGGACAGGGGAGGAATAATTCACCCCTCCACTTT.

Note on this clonotype: This may stem from a read error, because a much larger clone lies one nucleotide away. This chain links TRBV12-3 or TRBV12-4 with TRBJ2-5; 8 nucleotides agree with TRBD2. There are 14 residues in the CDR3. The CDR3, as DNA: TGTGCTAACAGCGCGGGGGGTTGGCAAGAGACCCAGTACTTC. Residues: CANSAGGWQETQYF.

This clonotype showed up just a few times. The gene calls are TRBV6-2 or TRBV6-3 and TRBJ2-1; 10 bases align to TRBD2. In germline, CDR1 is MNHEY, CDR2 SVGEGT. J was trimmed by 5 bases and V by 2 bases; bases with no gene match: 12. The CDR3 consists of 18 residues. The CDR3 region has the DNA TGTGCCAGCAGTTACGAAGCGGGAGGGCCACGAGGGCACAATGAGCAGTTCTTC. Amino acid sequence: CASSYEAGGPRGHNEQFF.

This clonotype appeared a single time. The CDR3 DNA follows: TGTGCCAGCAGTTTGGACTGGGGAGCTCTAGCCCGGGGGGAGCAGTACTTC. Translated, it gives CASSLDWGALARGEQYF. The chain combines TRBV12-3 or TRBV12-4 with TRBJ2-7; D possibly corresponds to TRBD2 (6 bases). The V and J ends lost 3 bases and 7 bases respectively, with 25 bases between them. The CDR3 consists of 17 residues.

The chain combines TRBV7-8 with TRBJ1-1; D is undetermined. Germline V gene lookup returns CDR1 SGHVS and CDR2 FQNEAQ. V dropped 4 bases and J dropped 5 bases, with 11 bases sitting between them. The CDR3 loop spans 13 amino acids. CDR3 bases: TGTGCCAGCAGCTCGAAGTTGGGTACTGAAGCTTTCTTT. Encoded protein: CASSSKLGTEAFF.

This rearrangement joins TRBV27 to TRBJ2-7, with D perhaps matching TRBD2 (5 bases). Germline V gives CDR1 MNHEY, CDR2 SMNVEV (reference sequence). V was cut by 6 bases and J by 7 bases, with 16 bases left in between. The CDR3 consists of 13 residues. As DNA, the CDR3 is TGTGCCAGCAGCCTATCACTAGACGGAGAGCAGTACTTC. Translation gives CASSLSLDGEQYF.

The chain carries TRBV7-2 and TRBJ2-5, with TRBD2 matching 9 bases. This CDR3 spans 15 amino acids. The ends lost 1 base at V and 6 bases at J; junction bases unmatched: 6. Germline V lookup: CDR1 SGHTA, CDR2 FQGNSA. The DNA of the CDR3 is TGTGCCAGCAGCTTAGAGGTTAGCGGGGGACAGACCCAGTACTTC. It codes for CASSLEVSGGQTQYF.

This clonotype was seen more than once but under ten times. This chain links TRBV3-1 with TRBJ2-3; D is ambiguous. The CDR3 totals 14 residues. Trimming removed 2 bases from V and 2 bases from J, with 8 bases in between. Germline CDR1 is LGHDT and CDR2 is YNNKEL (reference sequence). The DNA for the CDR3 is TGTGCCAGCAGCCAAAGCCGACTCACAGATACGCAGTATTTT. It codes for CASSQSRLTDTQYF.

As regards this clonotype: The junction departs from the called germline gene at one end, perhaps through a read error. The chain carries TRBV7-2 and TRBJ2-7; 9 positions agree with TRBD1. The germline CDR1 and CDR2 sequences are SGHTA and FQGNSA. The CDR3 contains 16 residues. DNA for the CDR3: TGCGCCAGCAGCTTACAAACCGGGACAGGGTCCTACGAGCAGTACTTC. Its translation is CASSLQTGTGSYEQYF.